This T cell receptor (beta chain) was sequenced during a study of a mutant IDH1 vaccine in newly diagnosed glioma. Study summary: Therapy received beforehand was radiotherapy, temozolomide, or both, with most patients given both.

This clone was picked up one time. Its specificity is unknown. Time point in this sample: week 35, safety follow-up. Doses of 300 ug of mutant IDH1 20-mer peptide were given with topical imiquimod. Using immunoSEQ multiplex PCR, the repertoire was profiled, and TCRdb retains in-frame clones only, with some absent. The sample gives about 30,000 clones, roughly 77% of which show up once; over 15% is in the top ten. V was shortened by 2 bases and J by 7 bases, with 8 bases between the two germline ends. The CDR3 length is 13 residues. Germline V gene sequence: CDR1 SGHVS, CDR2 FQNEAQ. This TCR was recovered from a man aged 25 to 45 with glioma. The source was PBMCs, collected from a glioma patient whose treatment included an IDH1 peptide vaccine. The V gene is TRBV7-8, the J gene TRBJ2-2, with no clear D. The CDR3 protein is CASSLSSIGELFF. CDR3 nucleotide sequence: TGTGCCAGCAGCTTAAGTAGCATCGGGGAGCTGTTTTTT. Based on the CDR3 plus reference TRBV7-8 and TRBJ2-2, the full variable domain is GAGVSQSPRYKVAKRGQDVALRCDPISGHVSLFWYQQALGQGPEFLTYFQNEAQLDKSGLPSDRFFAERPEGSVSTLKIQRTQQEDSAVYLCASSLSSIGELFFGEGSRLTVL.